This T cell receptor (beta chain) was documented in a study of T cells in Graves' hyperthyroidism and ophthalmopathy. Trimming shortened V by 6 bases and J by 4 bases, and 19 bases separated the two germline ends. Germline CDR1 reads MDHEN; CDR2 reads SYDVKM. CDR3 length equals 16 residues. Uncontrolled infections, other autoimmune diseases, pregnancy or lactation led to exclusion of patients. This clonotype showed up many times. The source material, RNA transcripts, was used to amplify TCR beta CDR3 regions. RT-PCR in the first round (using the HTBI primer set) targeted the TCR CDR3. TCRdb re-analysed the multiplex PCR reads in MiXCR, keeping a single row per CDR3 protein. The sample yields 89,000 or so distinct CDR3 sequences, around 42% seen once.

The specimen sequenced was peripheral blood or thyroid tissue (not recorded which). The TCR originated in a woman in her 30s with Graves' hyperthyroidism. This sequence joins TRBV28 and TRBJ1-5; D is unresolved. In DNA form, the CDR3 reads TGTGCCAGCAGGCCAGGTGGGTTTGGCGCAAATCAGCCCCAGCATTTT. Translated, it gives CASRPGGFGANQPQHF. Variable domain in full (rest from reference TRBV28 and TRBJ1-5): DVKVTQSSRYLVKRTGEKVFLECVQDMDHENMFWYRQDPGLGLRLIYFSYDVKMKEKGDIPEGYSVSREKKERFSLILESASTNQTSMYLCASRPGGFGANQPQHFGDGTRLSIL.